The 18 T cell receptor beta chains listed next were all sequenced from one sample in a study of identifying expanded T cells in peripheral blood. The method was immunoSEQ multiplex PCR; TCRdb's version includes in-frame clones alone and lacks a portion of them. The sample yields approximately 90,000 clones, around nine tenths seen once. The source material was blood. These receptors were obtained from a person between 18 and 75 years old in good health.

The rearrangement links TRBV6-4 to TRBJ1-6; no clear D gene. The CDR3 sequence is 18 residues long. CDR1 and CDR2 (germline): MRHNA, SNTAGT. Trimming pared 2 bases from V and 0 bases from J, leaving 14 bases between. DNA of the CDR3: TGTGCCAGCAGTGACCGGAGGCAGGAGCGCTCCTATAATTCACCCCTCCACTTT. Its protein is CASSDRRQERSYNSPLHF.

The gene calls are TRBV10-2 and TRBJ1-1; perhaps TRBD1 as D (6 bases). Germline V gene data show CDR1 as WSHSY and CDR2 as SAAADI. The length of the CDR3 is 15 residues. V gave up 6 bases and J gave up 3 bases, with 17 bases separating them. CDR3 nucleotides: TGCGCCAGCAGATTCTCAACAGGGCCGGACACTGAAGCTTTCTTT. It yields the protein CASRFSTGPDTEAFF.

The chain is built from TRBV18 and TRBJ2-7, with D perhaps TRBD1 (6 bases). V shed 3 bases and J shed 2 bases, with 14 bases lying between them. This CDR3 region has 15 residues. CDR1 KGHSH and CDR2 LQKENI come from the germline V gene. CDR3 bases: TGTGCCAGCTCACCGCCGACAGGTCGGACCTACGAGCAGTACTTC. It yields the protein CASSPPTGRTYEQYF.

This rearrangement joins TRBV29-1 to TRBJ2-7; TRBD1 aligns across 7 bases. The CDR3 length is 15 residues. The J segment lost 2 bases and the V segment lost 5 bases, leaving 12 bases of the junction unmatched. Per the germline V gene, CDR1 is SQVTM and CDR2 is ANQGSEA. The CDR3 DNA is TGCAGCGTTCTCGGCAGGGGGACCCCCCCCTACGAGCAGTACTTC. Protein: CSVLGRGTPPYEQYF.

The chain has TRBV7-2 and TRBJ1-5; the D gene is possibly TRBD1 (5 bases). V lost 5 bases to trimming and J lost 1 base, with 12 bases between them. There are 15 residues in the CDR3. From germline, CDR1 is SGHTA and CDR2 FQGNSA. The CDR3 DNA is TGTGCCAGCAGCCCCGACGGGGCGAGCAATCAGCCCCAGCATTTT. Encoded protein: CASSPDGASNQPQHF. Together with reference TRBV7-2 and TRBJ1-5, the CDR3 gives the full variable domain: GAGVSQSPSNKVTEKGKDVELRCDPISGHTALYWYRQSLGQGLEFLIYFQGNSAPDKSGLPSDRFSAERTGGSVSTLTIQRTQQEDSAVYLCASSPDGASNQPQHFGDGTRLSIL.

The chain is built from TRBV15 and TRBJ2-1; TRBD2 matches 7 bases. The CDR3 sequence is 13 residues long. Germline V gene lookup returns CDR1 LNHNV and CDR2 YYDKDF (reference sequence). V gave up 0 bases and J gave up 12 bases; unmatched junction bases: 5. The CDR3 protein is CATSRDSGRGQFF. DNA for the CDR3: TGTGCCACCAGCAGAGATTCGGGGAGGGGGCAGTTCTTC.

V and J are TRBV5-4 and TRBJ2-2; 16 nucleotides line up with TRBD2. The germline V gene encodes CDR1 SGHNT and CDR2 YYREEE (reference sequence). V was pared by 2 bases and J by 2 bases, with 3 bases of the junction left unmatched. The CDR3 contains 18 residues. In DNA form, the CDR3 reads TGTGCCAGCAGCTTCGGGACTAGCGGGAGGGGAAACACCGGGGAGCTGTTTTTT. Translating it yields CASSFGTSGRGNTGELFF.

V usage is TRBV5-4 and J usage is TRBJ2-2; unclear D gene. V shed 0 bases and J shed 1 base, with 4 bases lying between them. Germline CDR1 and CDR2: SGHNT and YYREEE (reference sequence). This CDR3 region has 14 residues. The CDR3 here is CASSLGGNTGELFF. CDR3 nucleotides: TGTGCCAGCAGCTTGGGAGGGAACACCGGGGAGCTGTTTTTT.

This clone was seen just once. This rearrangement joins TRBV2 to TRBJ2-5; D is undetermined. There are 11 residues in the CDR3. Germline CDR1 SNHLY, CDR2 FYNNEI. Trimming took off 5 bases at V and 10 bases at J, with 11 bases between the two ends. The CDR3 DNA sequence: TGTGCCAGCAGTTCCGAGGTTGGCCAGTACTTC. It encodes CASSSEVGQYF.

J is TRBJ2-3 and V is TRBV27, with D hard to call. Germline loops: CDR1 MNHEY, CDR2 SMNVEV (reference sequence). The CDR3 totals 10 residues. V dropped 3 bases and J dropped 6 bases, with 1 base sitting between them. CDR3 nucleotides: TGTGCCAGCAGTTTTGATACGCAGTATTTT. The encoded protein is CASSFDTQYF.

This chain uses TRBV7-6 with TRBJ1-6; D is unresolved. V lost 4 bases to trimming and J lost 10 bases, with 14 bases between them. The germline V gene has CDR1 SGHVS and CDR2 FNYEAQ. The CDR3 extends over 14 amino acids. The CDR3 sequence is CASSYQFGGSPLHF. The CDR3 nucleotides read TGTGCCAGCAGCTACCAGTTCGGCGGGTCACCCCTCCACTTT.

The chain joins TRBV28 to TRBJ1-1, with TRBD1 as a possible D gene (5 bases). Trimming stripped 3 bases from V and 4 bases from J, with 12 bases between. The CDR3 spans 14 residues. In germline, CDR1 is MDHEN, CDR2 SYDVKM. The CDR3 region has the DNA TGTGCCAGCAGTTTCCGGGGCTCAGCCACTGAAGCTTTCTTT. Translated: CASSFRGSATEAFF.

The J gene is TRBJ2-3, the V gene TRBV27; 10 bases match TRBD2. After removal of 5 bases from V and 3 bases from J, the junction contained 2 bases not matched to a gene. The V gene's germline CDR1 is MNHEY and CDR2 SMNVEV (reference sequence). The CDR3 loop spans 14 amino acids. This chain's CDR3 is CASSSGRETDTQYF. The CDR3 nucleotides read TGTGCCAGCAGTAGCGGGAGGGAGACAGATACGCAGTATTTT.

This clone appeared a single time. The chain is built from TRBV29-1 and TRBJ2-2, with 7 nucleotides matching TRBD2. V trimming: 4 bases; J trimming: 5 bases; junction bases outside the gene matches: 7. Germline V gene data show CDR1 as SQVTM and CDR2 as ANQGSEA. The CDR3 is made up of 14 amino acids. Here the CDR3 DNA reads TGCAGCGTTGTCGGCGGGAGAGGTACCGGGGAGCTGTTTTTT. Protein: CSVVGGRGTGELFF.

The chain couples TRBV10-3 to TRBJ2-7; the match to TRBD2 covers 10 bases. After removal of 6 bases from V and 2 bases from J, the junction contained 7 bases not matched to a gene. Germline V lookup: CDR1 ENHRY, CDR2 SYGVKD. The CDR3 covers 15 residues. The CDR3 protein is CAISDGLAEAYEQYF. The CDR3 region has the DNA TGTGCCATCAGCGACGGACTAGCGGAAGCCTACGAGCAGTACTTC.

The rearrangement joins TRBV7-3 to TRBJ2-1; D is unclear. V lost 2 bases to trimming and J lost 0 bases, with 5 bases between them. Germline CDR1 is SGHTA and CDR2 is FQGTGA. This CDR3 comprises 14 residues. This chain's CDR3 is CASSLDFSYNEQFF. As DNA, the CDR3 is TGTGCCAGCAGCTTAGACTTCTCCTACAATGAGCAGTTCTTC.

The chain carries TRBV20-1 and TRBJ1-5; TRBD1 might be the D (5 bases). The germline gives CDR1 DFQATT, CDR2 SNEGSKA (reference sequence). The ends were cut back, 6 bases at V and 9 bases at J, with 12 bases in the middle. The length of the CDR3 is 11 residues. This chain's CDR3 is CSAEGPPPQHF. Here the CDR3 DNA reads TGCAGTGCGGAGGGGCCTCCGCCCCAGCATTTT.

The gene calls are TRBV2 and TRBJ2-2; D remains ambiguous. V was trimmed by 5 bases and J by 7 bases, leaving 11 bases between them. Germline values: CDR1 SNHLY, CDR2 FYNNEI. The CDR3 contains 13 residues. The CDR3 region is CASSPLEFGELFF. In DNA, the CDR3 is TGTGCCAGCAGTCCCCTCGAATTCGGGGAGCTGTTTTTT. Full variable domain (rest looked up from reference TRBV2 and TRBJ2-2): EPEVTQTPSHQVTQMGQEVILRCVPISNHLYFYWYRQILGQKVEFLVSFYNNEISEKSEIFDDQFSVERPDGSNFTLKIRSTKLEDSAMYFCASSPLEFGELFFGEGSRLTVL.